This T cell receptor beta chain originates from a study of blood T cell repertoires in COVID-19. Method: immunoSEQ multiplex PCR; TCRdb's copy keeps in-frame clones and lacks some. The sample lists 200,000 to 300,000 clones, about four fifths occurring once. Source material: peripheral blood. The sequence was obtained from a woman older than 75 with acute or convalescent COVID-19.

This chain's CDR3 is CASSFTGEETQYF. CDR3 DNA sequence: TGCGCCAGCAGCTTCACAGGGGAAGAGACCCAGTACTTC. This chain links TRBV5-1 with TRBJ2-5, with 7 nucleotides matching TRBD1. This CDR3 is 13 amino acids long. V lost 2 bases and J lost 3; bases outside the gene matches: 1. The germline CDR1 and CDR2 sequences are SGHRS and YFSETQ. Full variable domain (outside the CDR3, taken from reference TRBV5-1 and TRBJ2-5): KAGVTQTPRYLIKTRGQQVTLSCSPISGHRSVSWYQQTPGQGLQFLFEYFSETQRNKGNFPGRFSGRQFSNSRSEMNVSTLELGDSALYLCASSFTGEETQYFGPGTRLLVL.